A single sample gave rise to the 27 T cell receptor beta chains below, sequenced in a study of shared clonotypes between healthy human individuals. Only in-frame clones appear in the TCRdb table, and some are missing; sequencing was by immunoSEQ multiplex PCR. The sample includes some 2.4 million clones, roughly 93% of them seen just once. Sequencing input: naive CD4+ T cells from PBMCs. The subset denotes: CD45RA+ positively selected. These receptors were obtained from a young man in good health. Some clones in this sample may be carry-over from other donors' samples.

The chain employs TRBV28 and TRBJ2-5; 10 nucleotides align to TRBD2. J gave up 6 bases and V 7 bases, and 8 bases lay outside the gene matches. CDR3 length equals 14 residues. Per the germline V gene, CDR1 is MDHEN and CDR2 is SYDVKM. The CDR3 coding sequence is TGTGCCAGCACCCCTAGCGGGAGTCTGCAGACCCAGTACTTC. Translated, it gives CASTPSGSLQTQYF.

The CDR3 DNA is TGTGCCACCACGGCGGAACCCACAGATACGCAGTATTTT. Protein: CATTAEPTDTQYF. The V and J genes are TRBV7-2 and TRBJ2-3; D is unresolved. Germline V lookup: CDR1 SGHTA, CDR2 FQGNSA. V dropped 10 bases and J dropped 2 bases, with 13 bases sitting between them. The CDR3 covers 13 residues. The whole variable domain, remainder taken from reference TRBV7-2 and TRBJ2-3, is GAGVSQSPSNKVTEKGKDVELRCDPISGHTALYWYRQSLGQGLEFLIYFQGNSAPDKSGLPSDRFSAERTGGSVSTLTIQRTQQEDSAVYLCATTAEPTDTQYFGPGTRLTVL.

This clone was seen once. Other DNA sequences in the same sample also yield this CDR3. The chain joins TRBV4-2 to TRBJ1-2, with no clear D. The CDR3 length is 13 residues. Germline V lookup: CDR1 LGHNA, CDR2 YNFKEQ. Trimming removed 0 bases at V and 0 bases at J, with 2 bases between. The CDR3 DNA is TGTGCCAGCAGCCAAGACTCTAACTATGGCTACACCTTC. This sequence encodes CASSQDSNYGYTF.

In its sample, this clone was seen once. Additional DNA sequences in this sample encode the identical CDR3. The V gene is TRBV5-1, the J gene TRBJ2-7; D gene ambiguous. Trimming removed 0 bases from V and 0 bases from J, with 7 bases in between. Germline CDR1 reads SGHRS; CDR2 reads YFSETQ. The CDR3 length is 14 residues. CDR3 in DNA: TGCGCCAGCAGCTTGGACCGGTCCTCCTACGAGCAGTACTTC. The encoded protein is CASSLDRSSYEQYF. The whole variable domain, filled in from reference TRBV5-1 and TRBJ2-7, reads KAGVTQTPRYLIKTRGQQVTLSCSPISGHRSVSWYQQTPGQGLQFLFEYFSETQRNKGNFPGRFSGRQFSNSRSEMNVSTLELGDSALYLCASSLDRSSYEQYFGPGTRLTVT.

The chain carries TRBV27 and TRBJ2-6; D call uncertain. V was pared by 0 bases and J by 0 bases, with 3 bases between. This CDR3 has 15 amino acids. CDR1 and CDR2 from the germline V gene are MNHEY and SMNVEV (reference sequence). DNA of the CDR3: TGTGCCAGCAGTTTATCCAACTCTGGGGCCAACGTCCTGACTTTC. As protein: CASSLSNSGANVLTF.

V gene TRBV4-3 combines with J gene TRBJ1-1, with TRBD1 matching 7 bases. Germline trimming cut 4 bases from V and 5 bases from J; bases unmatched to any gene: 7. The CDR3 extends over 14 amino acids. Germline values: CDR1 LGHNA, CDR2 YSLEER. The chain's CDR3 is CASSLDRDLTEAFF. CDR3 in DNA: TGCGCCAGCAGCCTTGACAGGGATCTGACTGAAGCTTTCTTT.

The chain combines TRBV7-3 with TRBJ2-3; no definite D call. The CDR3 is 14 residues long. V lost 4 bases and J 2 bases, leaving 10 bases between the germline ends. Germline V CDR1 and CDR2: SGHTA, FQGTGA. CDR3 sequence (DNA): TGTGCCAGCAGCTCAAGCGACGACACAGATACGCAGTATTTT. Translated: CASSSSDDTDTQYF.

DNA of the CDR3: TGTGCCAGCTCGACTAGGGGGCGATTGGGCAATCAGCCCCAGCATTTT. Translated, it gives CASSTRGRLGNQPQHF. The chain couples TRBV2 to TRBJ1-5; 7 bases map to TRBD1. V lost 8 bases and J lost 2; bases outside the gene matches: 12. Germline assignment: CDR1 SNHLY and CDR2 FYNNEI. The CDR3 length is 16 residues.

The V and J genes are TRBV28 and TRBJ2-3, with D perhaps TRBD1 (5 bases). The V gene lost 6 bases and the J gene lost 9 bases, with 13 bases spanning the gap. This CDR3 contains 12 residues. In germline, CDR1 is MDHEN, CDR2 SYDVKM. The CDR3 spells CASSLLQGTQYF. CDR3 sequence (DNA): TGTGCCAGCAGCCTACTTCAGGGCACGCAGTATTTT.

CDR3 in DNA: TGTGCCAGCTCACCACCAAGGGAATACGGGTATGAGCAGTTCTTC. Its protein is CASSPPREYGYEQFF. This sequence joins TRBV18 and TRBJ2-1; D ambiguous. The CDR3 has 15 amino acids. The germline CDR1 and CDR2 sequences are KGHSH and LQKENI. Between the trimmed V and J ends, which lost 0 bases and 8 bases, there was a span of 14 bases.

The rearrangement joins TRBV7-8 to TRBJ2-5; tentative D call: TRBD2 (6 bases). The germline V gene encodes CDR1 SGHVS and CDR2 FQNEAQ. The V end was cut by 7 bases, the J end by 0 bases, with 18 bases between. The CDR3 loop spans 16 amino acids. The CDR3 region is CASNPGLAAYQETQYF. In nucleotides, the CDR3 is TGTGCCAGCAACCCCGGGTTAGCGGCGTACCAAGAGACCCAGTACTTC.

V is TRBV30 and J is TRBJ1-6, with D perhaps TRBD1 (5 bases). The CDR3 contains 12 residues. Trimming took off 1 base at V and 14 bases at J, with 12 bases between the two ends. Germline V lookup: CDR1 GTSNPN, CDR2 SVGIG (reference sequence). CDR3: CAWSAQGFSLHF. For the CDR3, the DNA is TGTGCCTGGAGTGCCCAGGGTTTTTCCCTCCACTTT.

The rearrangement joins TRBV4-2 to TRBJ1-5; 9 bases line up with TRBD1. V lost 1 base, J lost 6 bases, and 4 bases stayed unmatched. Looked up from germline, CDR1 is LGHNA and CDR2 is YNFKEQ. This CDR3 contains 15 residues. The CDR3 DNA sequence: TGTGCCAGCAGCCAAGGACAGGGGGGCAGTCAGCCCCAGCATTTT. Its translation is CASSQGQGGSQPQHF.

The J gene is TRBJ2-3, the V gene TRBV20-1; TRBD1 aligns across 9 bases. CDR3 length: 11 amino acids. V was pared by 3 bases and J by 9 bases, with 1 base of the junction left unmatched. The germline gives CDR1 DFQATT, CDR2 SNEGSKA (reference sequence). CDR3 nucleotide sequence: TGCAGTGCTAGTGACAGGGGGACGCAGTATTTT. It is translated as CSASDRGTQYF.

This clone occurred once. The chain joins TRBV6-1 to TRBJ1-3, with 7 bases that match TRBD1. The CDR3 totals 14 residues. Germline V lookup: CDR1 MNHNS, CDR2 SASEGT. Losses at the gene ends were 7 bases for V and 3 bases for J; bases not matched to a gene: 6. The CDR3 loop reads CASTLTGFGNTIYF. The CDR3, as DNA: TGTGCCAGCACCCTGACAGGGTTTGGAAACACCATATATTTT.

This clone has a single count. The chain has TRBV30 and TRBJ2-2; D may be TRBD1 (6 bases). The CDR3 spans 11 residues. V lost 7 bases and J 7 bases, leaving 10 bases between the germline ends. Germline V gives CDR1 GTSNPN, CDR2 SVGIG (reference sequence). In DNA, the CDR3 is TGTGCCTCATCAGGGGTCGGGGAGCTGTTTTTT. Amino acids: CASSGVGELFF.

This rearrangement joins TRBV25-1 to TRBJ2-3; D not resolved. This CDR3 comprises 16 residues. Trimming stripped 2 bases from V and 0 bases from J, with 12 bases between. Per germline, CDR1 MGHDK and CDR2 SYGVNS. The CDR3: CASSERRVQSTDTQYF. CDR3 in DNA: TGTGCCAGCAGTGAACGACGCGTCCAGAGCACAGATACGCAGTATTTT.

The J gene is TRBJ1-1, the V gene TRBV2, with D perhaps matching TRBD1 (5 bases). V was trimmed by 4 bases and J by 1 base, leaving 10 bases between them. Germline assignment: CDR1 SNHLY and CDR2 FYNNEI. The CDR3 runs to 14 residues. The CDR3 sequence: CASSVEGTNTEAFF. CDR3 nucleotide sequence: TGTGCCAGCAGTGTTGAGGGGACGAACACTGAAGCTTTCTTT.

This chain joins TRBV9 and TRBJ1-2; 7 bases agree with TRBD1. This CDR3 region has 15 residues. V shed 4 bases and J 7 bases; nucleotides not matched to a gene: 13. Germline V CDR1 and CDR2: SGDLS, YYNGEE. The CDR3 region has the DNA TGTGCCAGCAGCCGACTCAGGGGGGCAAACAGTGGCTACACCTTC. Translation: CASSRLRGANSGYTF. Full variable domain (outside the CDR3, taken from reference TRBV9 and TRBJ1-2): DSGVTQTPKHLITATGQRVTLRCSPRSGDLSVYWYQQSLDQGLQFLIQYYNGEERAKGNILERFSAQQFPDLHSELNLSSLELGDSALYFCASSRLRGANSGYTFGSGTRLTVV.

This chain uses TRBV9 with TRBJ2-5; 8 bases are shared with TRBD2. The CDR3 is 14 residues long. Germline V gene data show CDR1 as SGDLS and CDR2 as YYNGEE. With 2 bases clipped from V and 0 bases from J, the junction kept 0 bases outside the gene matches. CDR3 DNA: TGTGCCAGCAGCGTTAGCGGGAACCAAGAGACCCAGTACTTC. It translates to CASSVSGNQETQYF.

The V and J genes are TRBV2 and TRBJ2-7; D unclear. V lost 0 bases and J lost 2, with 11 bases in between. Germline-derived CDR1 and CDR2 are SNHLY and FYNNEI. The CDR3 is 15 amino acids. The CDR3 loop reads CASSEALYRTYEQYF. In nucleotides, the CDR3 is TGTGCCAGCAGTGAAGCGCTATACAGAACCTACGAGCAGTACTTC.

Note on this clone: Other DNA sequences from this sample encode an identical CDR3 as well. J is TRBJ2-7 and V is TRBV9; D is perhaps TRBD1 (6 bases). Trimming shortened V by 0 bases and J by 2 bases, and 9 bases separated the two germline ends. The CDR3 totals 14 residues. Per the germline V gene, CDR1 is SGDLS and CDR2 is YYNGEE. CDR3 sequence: CASSVGGPTYEQYF. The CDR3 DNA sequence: TGTGCCAGCAGCGTAGGGGGGCCTACCTACGAGCAGTACTTC.

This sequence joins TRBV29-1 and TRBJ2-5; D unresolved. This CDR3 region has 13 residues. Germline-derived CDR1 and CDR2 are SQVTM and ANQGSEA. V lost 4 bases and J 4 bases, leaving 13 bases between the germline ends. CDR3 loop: CSVAPRLRETQYF. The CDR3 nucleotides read TGCAGCGTTGCTCCCAGGTTGAGAGAGACCCAGTACTTC.

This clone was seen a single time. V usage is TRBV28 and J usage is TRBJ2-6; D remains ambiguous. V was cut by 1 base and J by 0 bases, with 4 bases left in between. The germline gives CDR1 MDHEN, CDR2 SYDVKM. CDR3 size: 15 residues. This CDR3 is CASSLSVSGANVLTF. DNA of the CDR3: TGTGCCAGCAGTTTATCTGTCTCTGGGGCCAACGTCCTGACTTTC.

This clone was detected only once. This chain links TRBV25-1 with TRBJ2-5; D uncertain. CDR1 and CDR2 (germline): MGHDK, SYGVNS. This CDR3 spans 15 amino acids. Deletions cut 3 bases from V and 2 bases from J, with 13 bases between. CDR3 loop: CASSDPPERQETQYF. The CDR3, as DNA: TGTGCCAGCAGTGATCCCCCGGAGAGACAAGAGACCCAGTACTTC.

This chain's CDR3 is CASRLASGSYEQYF. The DNA of the CDR3 is TGTGCCAGTAGATTGGCTAGCGGCTCCTACGAGCAGTACTTC. The V and J genes are TRBV19 and TRBJ2-7; TRBD2 matches 7 bases. The CDR3 spans 14 residues. CDR1 is LNHDA, CDR2 SQIVND, per germline (reference sequence). V lost 6 bases to trimming and J lost 0 bases; unmatched junction nucleotides: 5.

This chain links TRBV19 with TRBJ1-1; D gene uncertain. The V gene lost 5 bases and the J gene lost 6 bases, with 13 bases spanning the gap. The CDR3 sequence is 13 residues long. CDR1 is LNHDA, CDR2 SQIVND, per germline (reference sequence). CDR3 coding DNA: TGTGCCAGTAGTTCCCGGGCGGGCCCTGAAGCTTTCTTT. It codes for CASSSRAGPEAFF.